The 21 T cell receptor beta chains reported below all come from one sample, sequenced in a study of shared clonotypes between healthy human individuals. Libraries were prepared by immunoSEQ multiplex PCR; TCRdb keeps only in-frame clonotypes and omits some of them. This sample has about 2.4 million clones, with more than 85% found just once. The sequencing input was naive CD4+ T cells from PBMCs. As to subset: CD45RA+ positively selected. Source of these receptors: a man between 18 and 35 years old in good health. Some clones in this sample may be carry-over from other donors' samples.

The chain joins TRBV5-1 to TRBJ2-2, with D perhaps matching TRBD1 (6 bases). The V end was cut by 4 bases, the J end by 7 bases, with 17 bases between. The CDR3 loop spans 15 amino acids. The germline V gene has CDR1 SGHRS and CDR2 YFSETQ. The CDR3 DNA sequence: TGCGCCAGCAGCCCCGGGACACCGCTCAGCGGGGAGCTGTTTTTT. Amino acids: CASSPGTPLSGELFF.

The rearrangement links TRBV6-5 to TRBJ2-7; weak D call: TRBD2 (6 bases). The CDR3 sequence is 11 residues long. Trimming removed 6 bases from V and 4 bases from J, with 7 bases in between. From germline, CDR1 is MNHEY and CDR2 SVGAGI. The CDR3: CASSREYEQYF. The CDR3 coding sequence is TGTGCCAGCAGCCGGGAGTACGAGCAGTACTTC.

The chain has TRBV2 and TRBJ1-1; D unresolved. The CDR3 consists of 12 residues. V lost 2 bases, J lost 11 bases, and 12 bases lay in between. Germline V gene sequence: CDR1 SNHLY, CDR2 FYNNEI. CDR3 sequence: CASSESLGMAFF. CDR3 DNA: TGTGCCAGCAGTGAATCGTTGGGGATGGCTTTCTTT.

This clone was recorded only once. The gene calls are TRBV18 and TRBJ1-1; 8 nucleotides align to TRBD1. Germline-derived CDR1 and CDR2 are KGHSH and LQKENI. The V segment lost 6 bases and the J segment 6 bases; nucleotides outside the gene matches: 12. This CDR3 region has 15 residues. The CDR3 sequence is CASSSRSGGESEAFF. The CDR3, as DNA: TGTGCCAGCTCGTCAAGGTCAGGGGGCGAGTCTGAAGCTTTCTTT.

Worth noting for this clone: The sample carries other DNA sequences with the same CDR3. The genes are TRBV18 and TRBJ1-5, with 9 bases fitting TRBD1. Germline V gene data show CDR1 as KGHSH and CDR2 as LQKENI. The CDR3 consists of 14 residues. V trimming: 3 bases; J trimming: 5 bases; junction bases outside the gene matches: 2. The chain's CDR3 is CASSPTGGDQPQHF. DNA for the CDR3: TGTGCCAGCTCACCCACAGGGGGCGATCAGCCCCAGCATTTT.

J is TRBJ2-7 and V is TRBV5-1; TRBD1 matches 8 bases. CDR1 is SGHRS and CDR2 is YFSETQ in the germline V gene. The CDR3 sequence is 15 residues long. The trim removed 4 bases at V and 3 bases at J, leaving 9 bases unmatched. CDR3 sequence reads: CASSRAGQDIYEQYF. The CDR3 DNA sequence: TGCGCCAGCAGCCGGGCGGGACAGGATATCTACGAGCAGTACTTC.

The V gene is TRBV2, the J gene TRBJ2-5; TRBD1 agrees at 7 bases. V was clipped by 10 bases and J by 4 bases; unmatched bases: 15. Germline V gene sequence: CDR1 SNHLY, CDR2 FYNNEI. This CDR3 contains 15 residues. The CDR3 region is CATGWGIEGAETQYF. In DNA form, the CDR3 reads TGTGCCACCGGTTGGGGTATAGAGGGGGCAGAGACCCAGTACTTC.

V usage is TRBV28 and J usage is TRBJ1-4; 9 bases agree with TRBD1. Germline V gives CDR1 MDHEN, CDR2 SYDVKM. V shed 6 bases, J shed 2 bases, and the junction held 10 bases outside the gene matches. This CDR3 is 17 amino acids long. CDR3 region: CASSLQGASITNEKLFF. CDR3 in DNA: TGTGCCAGCAGCTTACAGGGGGCTAGTATCACTAATGAAAAACTGTTTTTT.

The J gene is TRBJ2-7, the V gene TRBV30, with D unresolved. The CDR3 contains 13 residues. Germline CDR1 and CDR2: GTSNPN and SVGIG (reference sequence). V gave up 2 bases and J gave up 2 bases, with 10 bases separating them. This CDR3 reads CAWSRKFPYEQYF. CDR3 DNA sequence: TGTGCCTGGAGTAGGAAATTTCCCTACGAGCAGTACTTC.

This chain joins TRBV27 and TRBJ2-3, with 7 bases lining up with TRBD1. The germline V gene has CDR1 MNHEY and CDR2 SMNVEV (reference sequence). This CDR3 spans 14 amino acids. J lost 0 bases, V lost 6 bases, and 3 bases had no gene match. In DNA form, the CDR3 reads TGTGCCAGCAGGGGGACAGCTAGCACAGATACGCAGTATTTT. Encoded protein: CASRGTASTDTQYF.

V and J are TRBV7-8 and TRBJ2-1; TRBD2 matches 15 bases. With V trimmed by 5 bases and J by 3 bases, 11 bases remained unmatched. Per the germline V gene, CDR1 is SGHVS and CDR2 is FQNEAQ. The CDR3 covers 19 residues. CDR3 coding DNA: TGTGCCAGCAGCCATACACGGACTAGCGGGAGGGCCGGCTACAATGAGCAGTTCTTC. Protein product: CASSHTRTSGRAGYNEQFF.

The J gene is TRBJ2-3, the V gene TRBV28, with 8 bases aligning to TRBD2. The J segment lost 3 bases and the V segment lost 6 bases, leaving 8 bases of the junction unmatched. The germline V gene encodes CDR1 MDHEN and CDR2 SYDVKM. The CDR3 covers 15 residues. The CDR3 coding sequence is TGTGCCAGCAGCATAGTAGCGGGGAAAACAGATACGCAGTATTTT. It is translated as CASSIVAGKTDTQYF.

V is TRBV27 and J is TRBJ2-1; 12 bases are shared with TRBD2. The germline V gene has CDR1 MNHEY and CDR2 SMNVEV (reference sequence). This CDR3 comprises 16 residues. Germline trimming cut 4 bases from V and 4 bases from J; bases unmatched to any gene: 5. The CDR3 reads CASSSRTSGTYNEQFF. The CDR3 DNA follows: TGTGCCAGCAGTTCGCGGACTAGCGGGACATACAATGAGCAGTTCTTC.

As concerns this clone: Other DNA sequences from this sample encode an identical CDR3 as well. The chain has TRBV5-1 and TRBJ1-1, with D perhaps matching TRBD1 (5 bases). The V end was cut by 4 bases, the J end by 1 base, with 11 bases between. This CDR3 has 14 amino acids. Germline loops: CDR1 SGHRS, CDR2 YFSETQ. The DNA of the CDR3 is TGCGCCAGCAGCAGCGGGACCGAGAACACTGAAGCTTTCTTT. Protein product: CASSSGTENTEAFF.

The rearrangement uses TRBV5-4 and TRBJ2-3; D gene unclear. CDR3 length equals 14 residues. The V end was cut by 3 bases, the J end by 6 bases, with 14 bases between. The germline V gene encodes CDR1 SGHNT and CDR2 YYREEE (reference sequence). CDR3 DNA: TGTGCCAGCAGCTCCAGGACCCGGGCTGATACGCAGTATTTT. Its translation: CASSSRTRADTQYF.

The gene calls are TRBV7-8 and TRBJ2-7; 8 bases line up with TRBD2. From germline, CDR1 is SGHVS and CDR2 FQNEAQ. The CDR3 extends over 16 amino acids. Trimming at V came to 5 bases and at J to 0 bases, leaving 9 bases not matched to a gene. As DNA, the CDR3 is TGTGCCAGCAGCCCGGCGGGCGCGGGAGGCTCCTACGAGCAGTACTTC. It specifies CASSPAGAGGSYEQYF.

This chain links TRBV5-1 with TRBJ1-2; perhaps TRBD1 as D (6 bases). The CDR3 length is 13 residues. The V and J ends lost 0 bases and 14 bases respectively, with 17 bases between them. Germline lookup yields CDR1 SGHRS and CDR2 YFSETQ. The CDR3 sequence: CASSLGAGGPETF. The CDR3 coding sequence is TGCGCCAGCAGCTTGGGGGCCGGGGGCCCGGAAACCTTC.

Comments on this clone: At the DNA level, this CDR3 is encoded by other sequences in the same sample as well. V is TRBV28 and J is TRBJ1-2; tentative D call: TRBD1 (5 bases). The germline V gene has CDR1 MDHEN and CDR2 SYDVKM. CDR3 length: 12 residues. The ends were cut back, 3 bases at V and 8 bases at J, with 10 bases in the middle. The DNA for the CDR3 is TGTGCCAGCAGTTTGCAGGGTCACGGCTACACCTTC. Its protein product is CASSLQGHGYTF.

This chain links TRBV29-1 with TRBJ2-5; weak D call: TRBD1 (6 bases). Trimming took off 7 bases at V and 4 bases at J, with 16 bases between the two ends. The CDR3 extends over 13 amino acids. CDR1 and CDR2 (germline): SQVTM, ANQGSEA. The CDR3 reads CSASQGAAETQYF. For the CDR3, the DNA is TGCAGCGCTTCACAGGGAGCGGCAGAGACCCAGTACTTC.

The J gene is TRBJ1-4, the V gene TRBV19; D unresolved. The germline V and J ends were trimmed by 9 bases and 0 bases, with 14 bases remaining between them. This CDR3 spans 15 amino acids. Germline values: CDR1 LNHDA, CDR2 SQIVND (reference sequence). The CDR3 region is CASKKTVSTNEKLFF. The DNA for the CDR3 is TGTGCCAGCAAAAAGACGGTTTCAACTAATGAAAAACTGTTTTTT.

This clone was picked up a small number of times. The V call is TRBV28, the J call TRBJ1-5; D is uncertain. The length of the CDR3 is 15 residues. V shed 6 bases and J shed 0 bases, with 12 bases lying between them. Germline V lookup: CDR1 MDHEN, CDR2 SYDVKM. The CDR3 region is CASRDLSYSNQPQHF. CDR3 bases: TGTGCCAGCAGGGACCTTTCGTATAGCAATCAGCCCCAGCATTTT.